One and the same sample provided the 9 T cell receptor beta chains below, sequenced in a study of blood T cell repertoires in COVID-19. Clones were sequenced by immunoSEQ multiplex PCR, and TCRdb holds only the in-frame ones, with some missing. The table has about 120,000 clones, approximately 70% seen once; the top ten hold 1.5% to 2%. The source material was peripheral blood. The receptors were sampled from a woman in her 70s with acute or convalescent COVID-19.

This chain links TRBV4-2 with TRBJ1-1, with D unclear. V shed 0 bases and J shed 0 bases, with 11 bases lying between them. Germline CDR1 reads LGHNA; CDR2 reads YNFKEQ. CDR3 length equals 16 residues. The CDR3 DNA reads TGTGCCAGCAGCCAAGAGACCAGGCGACTGAACACTGAAGCTTTCTTT. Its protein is CASSQETRRLNTEAFF.

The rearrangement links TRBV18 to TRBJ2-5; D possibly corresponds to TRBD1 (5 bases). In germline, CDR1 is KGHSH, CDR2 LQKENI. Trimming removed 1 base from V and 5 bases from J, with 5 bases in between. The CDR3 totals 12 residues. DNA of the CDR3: TGTGCCAGCTCACCACAGGGGGAGACCCAGTACTTC. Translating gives CASSPQGETQYF.

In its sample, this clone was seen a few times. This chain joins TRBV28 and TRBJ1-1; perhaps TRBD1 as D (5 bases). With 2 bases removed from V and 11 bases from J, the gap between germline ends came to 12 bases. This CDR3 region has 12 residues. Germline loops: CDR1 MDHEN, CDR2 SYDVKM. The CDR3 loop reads CASSLMSDKAFF. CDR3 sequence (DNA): TGTGCCAGCAGTTTAATGTCGGACAAGGCTTTCTTT.

CDR3: CASSYSGGQDTQYF. In DNA, the CDR3 is TGTGCCAGCAGCTATAGCGGGGGGCAAGATACGCAGTATTTT. The gene calls are TRBV6-4 and TRBJ2-3; 10 bases align to TRBD2. The J segment lost 5 bases and the V segment lost 6 bases, leaving 5 bases of the junction unmatched. The germline gives CDR1 MRHNA, CDR2 SNTAGT. This CDR3 is 14 amino acids long.

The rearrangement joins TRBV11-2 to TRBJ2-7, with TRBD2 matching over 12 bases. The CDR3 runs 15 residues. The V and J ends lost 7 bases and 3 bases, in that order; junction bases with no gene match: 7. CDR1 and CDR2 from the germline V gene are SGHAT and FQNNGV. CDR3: CASILLAGGIYEQYF. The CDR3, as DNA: TGTGCCAGCATCCTACTAGCGGGGGGAATCTACGAGCAGTACTTC. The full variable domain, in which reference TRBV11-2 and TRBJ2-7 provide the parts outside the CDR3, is EAGVAQSPRYKIIEKRQSVAFWCNPISGHATLYWYQQILGQGPKLLIQFQNNGVVDDSQLPKDRFSAERLKGVDSTLKIQPAKLEDSAVYLCASILLAGGIYEQYFGPGTRLTVT.

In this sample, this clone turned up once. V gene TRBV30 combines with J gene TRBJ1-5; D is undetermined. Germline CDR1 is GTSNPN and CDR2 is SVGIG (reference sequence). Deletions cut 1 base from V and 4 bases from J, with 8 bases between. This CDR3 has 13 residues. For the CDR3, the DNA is TGTGCCTGGAGTGGGGCTGGGAATCAGCCCCAGCATTTT. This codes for CAWSGAGNQPQHF.

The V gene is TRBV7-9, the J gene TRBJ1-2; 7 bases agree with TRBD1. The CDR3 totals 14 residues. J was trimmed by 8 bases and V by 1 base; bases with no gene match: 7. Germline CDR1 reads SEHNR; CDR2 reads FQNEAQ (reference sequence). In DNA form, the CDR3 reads TGTGCCAGCAGCTTAGGACAGGGCGGAGGGGGCTACACCTTC. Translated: CASSLGQGGGGYTF. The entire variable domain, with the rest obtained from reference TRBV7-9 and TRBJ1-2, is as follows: DTGVSQNPRHKITKRGQNVTFRCDPISEHNRLYWYRQTLGQGPEFLTYFQNEAQLEKSRLLSDRFSAERPKGSFSTLEIQRTEQGDSAMYLCASSLGQGGGGYTFGSGTRLTVV.

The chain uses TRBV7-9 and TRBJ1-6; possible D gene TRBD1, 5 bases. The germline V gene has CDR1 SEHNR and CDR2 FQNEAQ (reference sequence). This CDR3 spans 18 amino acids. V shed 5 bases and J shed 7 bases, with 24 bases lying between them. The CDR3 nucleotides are TGTGCCAGCAGCAACCCCCCCCGACATAGGGGCCAGAATTCACCCCTCCACTTT. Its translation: CASSNPPRHRGQNSPLHF.

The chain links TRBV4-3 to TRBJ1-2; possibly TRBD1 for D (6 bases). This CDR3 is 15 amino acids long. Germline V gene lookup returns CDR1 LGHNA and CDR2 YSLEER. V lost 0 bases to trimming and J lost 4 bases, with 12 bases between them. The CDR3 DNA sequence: TGCGCCAGCAGCCAAGATAGGGGGTTGGGCTATGGCTACACCTTC. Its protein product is CASSQDRGLGYGYTF.